A selection of T cell receptor beta chains follows, all from one sample in a study of T cell responses to AZD1222 COVID-19 vaccine. Sequencing used immunoSEQ multiplex PCR; TCRdb keeps in-frame clones, though not all of them. The data show approximately 200,000 clones, approximately 87% seen once. The sample consisted of peripheral blood, taken on day 0 of MenACWY control vaccination. The receptors here all came from an adult in good health. The CDR3 runs from the conserved cysteine through the conserved F or W. A D gene is named only where the DNA matches it firmly. The size of a clone is reported for some rows only, either as once, few or many, or as a class for expanded clones.

cdr3_aa: CASSEAGPSTDTQYF
cdr3_nt: TGTGCCAGCAGTGAAGCGGGCCCCTCCACAGATACGCAGTATTTT
d_call: .
v_call: TRBV6-1
clone_size: .
j_call: TRBJ2-3

cdr3_aa: CASSMHSREAFF
cdr3_nt: TGTGCCAGCAGCATGCACAGCAGAGAAGCTTTCTTT
d_call: .
v_call: TRBV5-4
clone_size: once
j_call: TRBJ1-1

cdr3_aa: CATSNSGGRGVDQPQHF
cdr3_nt: TGTGCCACCAGCAATTCGGGGGGCAGGGGCGTCGATCAGCCCCAGCATTTT
d_call: .
v_call: TRBV24-1
clone_size: .
j_call: TRBJ1-5

cdr3_aa: CSVWRGPETQYF
cdr3_nt: TGCAGCGTCTGGCGGGGCCCAGAGACCCAGTACTTC
d_call: .
v_call: TRBV29-1
clone_size: .
j_call: TRBJ2-5

cdr3_aa: CASRGGTEAFF
cdr3_nt: TGTGCCAGCAGGGGGGGAACTGAAGCTTTCTTT
d_call: .
v_call: TRBV6-5
clone_size: .
j_call: TRBJ1-1

cdr3_aa: CASSPGTGVYTF
cdr3_nt: TGTGCCAGCAGCCCCGGGACAGGGGTCTACACCTTC
d_call: TRBD1
v_call: TRBV7-9
clone_size: .
j_call: TRBJ1-2

cdr3_aa: CASSSRTGDTYNEQFF
cdr3_nt: TGTGCCAGTAGTTCCCGGACAGGGGATACCTACAATGAGCAGTTCTTC
d_call: TRBD1
v_call: TRBV19
clone_size: .
j_call: TRBJ2-1

cdr3_aa: CATQGVGTEAFF
cdr3_nt: TGTGCCACACAGGGAGTTGGCACTGAAGCTTTCTTT
d_call: .
v_call: TRBV10-3
clone_size: once
j_call: TRBJ1-1

cdr3_aa: CASSPLTGPSGNTIYF
cdr3_nt: TGTGCCAGCAGCCCCTTGACAGGGCCCTCTGGAAACACCATATATTTT
d_call: TRBD1
v_call: TRBV11-2
clone_size: .
j_call: TRBJ1-3

cdr3_aa: CASSLGPGAGSYNEQFF
cdr3_nt: TGCGCCAGCAGCTTGGGGCCAGGGGCGGGCTCCTACAATGAGCAGTTCTTC
d_call: .
v_call: TRBV5-1
clone_size: .
j_call: TRBJ2-1

cdr3_aa: CAIGGLPANYGYTF
cdr3_nt: TGTGCCATAGGGGGACTTCCAGCTAACTATGGCTACACCTTC
d_call: .
v_call: TRBV10-3
clone_size: .
j_call: TRBJ1-2

cdr3_aa: CASSFGQPATNEKLFF
cdr3_nt: TGTGCCAGCAGCTTTGGACAGCCTGCAACTAATGAAAAACTGTTTTTT
d_call: .
v_call: TRBV7-9
clone_size: .
j_call: TRBJ1-4

cdr3_aa: CATSRAVGQADYNEQFF
cdr3_nt: TGTGCCACCAGCAGAGCCGTCGGACAGGCCGACTACAATGAGCAGTTCTTC
d_call: TRBD1
v_call: TRBV15
clone_size: .
j_call: TRBJ2-1

cdr3_aa: CASRATGSGGYTF
cdr3_nt: TGTGCCAGCAGAGCCACAGGGAGTGGTGGCTACACCTTC
d_call: .
v_call: TRBV2
clone_size: .
j_call: TRBJ1-2

cdr3_aa: CAINPGGGETQYF
cdr3_nt: TGTGCCATCAACCCAGGGGGCGGGGAGACCCAGTACTTC
d_call: TRBD1
v_call: TRBV10-3
clone_size: .
j_call: TRBJ2-5

cdr3_aa: CASSPSGTQPQHF
cdr3_nt: TGTGCCAGCTCACCATCAGGGACCCAGCCCCAGCATTTT
d_call: .
v_call: TRBV18
clone_size: .
j_call: TRBJ1-5

cdr3_aa: CASSLSGQGIDYEQYF
cdr3_nt: TGTGCCAGCAGCCTAAGCGGACAGGGTATCGACTACGAGCAGTACTTC
d_call: TRBD1
v_call: TRBV3-1/TRBV3-2
clone_size: .
j_call: TRBJ2-7

cdr3_aa: CASSEGGTANTEAFF
cdr3_nt: TGTGCCAGCAGTGAAGGAGGAACAGCGAACACTGAAGCTTTCTTT
d_call: .
v_call: TRBV2
clone_size: .
j_call: TRBJ1-1

cdr3_aa: CASSLRQENDEQYF
cdr3_nt: TGTGCCAGCAGCTTGCGACAGGAAAACGACGAGCAGTACTTC
d_call: .
v_call: TRBV7-8
clone_size: .
j_call: TRBJ2-7

cdr3_aa: CASSLGRTAEKLFF
cdr3_nt: TGTGCCAGCAGTTTGGGGAGGACGGCTGAAAAACTGTTTTTT
d_call: .
v_call: TRBV27
clone_size: .
j_call: TRBJ1-4

cdr3_aa: CASSYRQETQYF
cdr3_nt: TGTGCCAGCAGTTACCGGCAAGAGACCCAGTACTTC
d_call: .
v_call: TRBV6-5
clone_size: .
j_call: TRBJ2-5

cdr3_aa: CASTVLSSYNSPLHF
cdr3_nt: TGTGCCAGCACGGTTTTGAGCTCCTATAATTCACCCCTCCACTTT
d_call: .
v_call: TRBV28
clone_size: .
j_call: TRBJ1-6

cdr3_aa: CASRTTGVNGYTF
cdr3_nt: TGTGCCAGCAGGACAACAGGGGTCAATGGCTACACCTTC
d_call: TRBD1
v_call: TRBV6-5
clone_size: few
j_call: TRBJ1-2

cdr3_aa: CSVEQGRLPGSGANVLTF
cdr3_nt: TGCAGCGTTGAGCAGGGGCGCCTTCCGGGGTCTGGGGCCAACGTCCTGACTTTC
d_call: .
v_call: TRBV29-1
clone_size: once
j_call: TRBJ2-6

cdr3_aa: CASSAGQGQPQHF
cdr3_nt: TGCGCCAGCAGCGCGGGACAGGGTCAGCCCCAGCATTTT
d_call: TRBD1
v_call: TRBV5-1
clone_size: once
j_call: TRBJ1-5

cdr3_aa: CASNPGTSPNEQFF
cdr3_nt: TGCGCCTCAAATCCGGGGACTAGCCCTAATGAGCAGTTCTTC
d_call: TRBD2
v_call: TRBV10-1
clone_size: .
j_call: TRBJ2-1

cdr3_aa: CASSSLRDGTYEQYF
cdr3_nt: TGTGCCAGCAGCTCCCTTAGGGACGGGACCTACGAGCAGTACTTC
d_call: .
v_call: TRBV27
clone_size: .
j_call: TRBJ2-7

cdr3_aa: CASSGTSGEETQYF
cdr3_nt: TGCGCCAGCAGCGGGACTAGCGGGGAAGAGACCCAGTACTTC
d_call: TRBD2
v_call: TRBV5-1
clone_size: .
j_call: TRBJ2-5

cdr3_aa: CASSQESSYNEQFF
cdr3_nt: TGTGCCAGCAGTCAGGAAAGCTCCTACAATGAGCAGTTCTTC
d_call: .
v_call: TRBV7-2
clone_size: .
j_call: TRBJ2-1

cdr3_aa: CASSQTGVANSPLHF
cdr3_nt: TGTGCCAGCAGTCAAACAGGGGTAGCTAATTCACCCCTCCACTTT
d_call: TRBD1
v_call: TRBV28
clone_size: .
j_call: TRBJ1-6

cdr3_aa: CASSQVSGGSTDTQYF
cdr3_nt: TGTGCCAGCAGCCAAGTTAGCGGGGGGAGTACAGATACGCAGTATTTT
d_call: TRBD2
v_call: TRBV4-2
clone_size: .
j_call: TRBJ2-3

cdr3_aa: CAINRGQGAYEQYF
cdr3_nt: TGTGCCATCAATAGGGGACAGGGGGCCTACGAGCAGTACTTC
d_call: TRBD1
v_call: TRBV10-3
clone_size: few
j_call: TRBJ2-7

cdr3_aa: CASSLGTGETQYF
cdr3_nt: TGTGCCAGCTCACTCGGGACAGGAGAGACCCAGTACTTC
d_call: TRBD1
v_call: TRBV18
clone_size: .
j_call: TRBJ2-5

cdr3_aa: CASSRDTEAFF
cdr3_nt: TGTGCCAGCAGCAGGGACACTGAAGCTTTCTTT
d_call: .
v_call: TRBV6-6
clone_size: .
j_call: TRBJ1-1

cdr3_aa: CSVEEQLPDRGFYEQYF
cdr3_nt: TGCAGCGTTGAAGAACAGCTTCCGGACAGGGGGTTTTACGAGCAGTACTTC
d_call: TRBD1
v_call: TRBV29-1
clone_size: .
j_call: TRBJ2-7

cdr3_aa: CASSLRGTSGGSSYNEQFF
cdr3_nt: TGCGCCAGCAGCTTGCGGGGTACTAGCGGGGGCTCATCCTACAATGAGCAGTTCTTC
d_call: TRBD2
v_call: TRBV5-1
clone_size: .
j_call: TRBJ2-1